This T cell receptor (beta chain) was identified during a study of T cell changes during pregnancy in multiple sclerosis. V shed 2 bases and J shed 5 bases, with 19 bases lying between them. The CDR3 has 16 residues. Germline V gene data show CDR1 as SGHVS and CDR2 as FQNEAQ. Produced via immunoSEQ multiplex PCR; TCRdb's table is partial and in-frame only. This sample yields 65,000 to 85,000 clones, of which around 94% are seen a single time; 0.8% to 1% belongs to the top ten. This TCR was recovered from a female donor in good health, enrolled as a control in a pregnancy study. Specimen: peripheral blood, collected in the second trimester of pregnancy. This chain uses TRBV7-8 with TRBJ2-7; possible D gene TRBD2, 6 bases. The CDR3 is CASSLNLPGSGHEQYF. In DNA form, the CDR3 reads TGTGCCAGCAGCTTAAATCTCCCCGGGAGCGGGCACGAGCAGTACTTC.